This TCR beta chain was retrieved from a study of cytomegalovirus exposure and HLA in healthy donors. Study-wide context: A later analysis reported the 120 or so validation repertoires used the same platform as the 500 to 800 first-cohort repertoires.

The data were produced by immunoSEQ multiplex PCR, yet TCRdb's version contains in-frame clones alone and is incomplete. The sample shows more than 80,000 clones, approximately 96% of them seen only once. Deletions cut 5 bases from V and 4 bases from J, with 20 bases between. Looked up from germline, CDR1 is SGHVS and CDR2 is FQNEAQ. The CDR3 runs to 16 residues. The donors were in the approximately 120-subject validation cohort; that cohort was separate from the approximately 700-subject first cohort. As concerns this clone: Its specificity is not known.

Points from the study as a whole: The study flagged some 170 TCR beta chains as cytomegalovirus-associated. Reports indicated that the classifier achieved high specificity and sensitivity in diagnosing cytomegalovirus status.

The TCR comes from a woman under 30 in good health and CMV-seronegative. The chain joins TRBV7-8 to TRBJ1-2, with D maybe TRBD1 (5 bases). The sequenced sample consisted of PBMCs. The DNA of the CDR3 is TGTGCCAGCAGCGGACGAGGTAATGACAGAACCTATGGCTACACCTTC. Translation gives CASSGRGNDRTYGYTF.